These 13 T cell receptor beta chains were sequenced from one sample in a study of Ad26.COV2.S vaccination and SARS-CoV-2 variants. Treatment denoted: around 19 received Ad26.COV2.S at low or high dose, single or two shots; about 5 received placebo; per-sample allocation not given. Sampling occurred on day 63 after the first vaccine or placebo injection. The data were produced by immunoSEQ multiplex PCR, yet TCRdb's version contains in-frame clones alone and is incomplete. The sample carries 430,000 or so clones, 89% recorded once. Source: peripheral blood, taken in a trial of Ad26.COV2.S vaccine versus placebo. Receptors originate from a person aged 18-60 years who received the Ad26.COV2.S COVID-19 vaccine or a placebo.

The chain has TRBV2 and TRBJ2-4, with D possibly matching TRBD2 (5 bases). CDR1 and CDR2 from the germline V gene are SNHLY and FYNNEI. Trimming stripped 9 bases from V and 2 bases from J, with 11 bases between. The length of the CDR3 is 13 residues. CDR3: CASVRGSKNIQYF. CDR3 coding DNA: TGTGCCAGTGTTAGAGGGTCCAAAAACATTCAGTACTTC.

The genes are TRBV12-5 and TRBJ1-4, with 7 bases that match TRBD1. Germline values: CDR1 LGHNT, CDR2 FRNRAP. The CDR3 totals 15 residues. The V and J ends lost 5 bases and 7 bases, in that order; junction bases with no gene match: 10. As DNA, the CDR3 is TGTGCTAGTGGTCATGACAGGGAGTTTCGTGAAAAACTGTTTTTT. Protein sequence: CASGHDREFREKLFF.

This clone was observed a handful of times. This chain connects TRBV18 to TRBJ1-1; a weak D match, TRBD1 (6 bases). This CDR3 is 15 amino acids long. V was pared by 1 base and J by 1 base, with 10 bases between. Germline V gene data show CDR1 as KGHSH and CDR2 as LQKENI. The CDR3 reads CASSPLTGTNTEAFF. The CDR3 bases are TGTGCCAGCTCACCACTCACAGGGACGAACACTGAAGCTTTCTTT. The entire variable domain, with the rest obtained from reference TRBV18 and TRBJ1-1, is as follows: NAGVMQNPRHLVRRRGQEARLRCSPMKGHSHVYWYRQLPEEGLKFMVYLQKENIIDESGMPKERFSAEFPKEGPSILRIQQVVRGDSAAYFCASSPLTGTNTEAFFGQGTRLTVV.

This CDR3 reads CAWNSGRGGITQYF. As DNA, the CDR3 is TGTGCCTGGAACTCGGGCCGGGGGGGCATTACGCAGTATTTT. The chain couples TRBV30 to TRBJ2-3; TRBD2 aligns across 8 bases. This CDR3 is 14 amino acids long. Germline V CDR1 and CDR2: GTSNPN, SVGIG (reference sequence). V lost 4 bases and J lost 8; bases outside the gene matches: 11.

This clone was seen only once. The V and J genes are TRBV11-2 and TRBJ1-2, with unresolved D. The CDR3 runs to 15 residues. Trimming took 5 bases from V and 3 from J, leaving 16 bases between them. Germline CDR1 reads SGHAT; CDR2 reads FQNNGV. This CDR3 is CASSLHNLDDYGYTF. The CDR3 nucleotides are TGTGCCAGCAGCCTACATAACCTAGACGACTATGGCTACACCTTC.

This sequence joins TRBV6-2 or TRBV6-3 and TRBJ2-3, with no clear D. This CDR3 is built from 17 residues. Deletions cut 0 bases from V and 5 bases from J, with 18 bases between. From germline, CDR1 is MNHEY and CDR2 SVGEGT. The CDR3, as DNA: TGTGCCAGCAGTTACTCGAGGCTAGGAGACGCCAAAGATACGCAGTATTTT. Amino acids: CASSYSRLGDAKDTQYF.

The V call is TRBV19, the J call TRBJ2-1, with D unresolved. Trimming removed 5 bases at V and 12 bases at J, with 17 bases between. This CDR3 contains 13 residues. Germline lookup yields CDR1 LNHDA and CDR2 SQIVND (reference sequence). The CDR3 DNA sequence: TGTGCCAGTAGTCGGGCAAGCTATGAGAGGCAGTTCTTC. Its protein product is CASSRASYERQFF.

This sequence joins TRBV18 and TRBJ1-3; 7 nucleotides align to TRBD1. Germline values: CDR1 KGHSH, CDR2 LQKENI. The CDR3 length is 16 residues. Trimming cost V 3 bases and J 4 bases; bases outside gene matches: 9. The CDR3 loop is CASSPGGGSSGNTIYF. CDR3 coding DNA: TGTGCCAGCTCACCGGGAGGGGGCTCATCAGGAAACACCATATATTTT.

The chain joins TRBV18 to TRBJ2-3; D remains ambiguous. The CDR3 is 13 residues long. V was shortened by 5 bases and J by 3 bases, with 9 bases between the two germline ends. Germline lookup yields CDR1 KGHSH and CDR2 LQKENI. As DNA, the CDR3 is TGTGCCAGCTCATCGGTTCTTACAGATACGCAGTATTTT. This gives the protein CASSSVLTDTQYF.

The rearrangement joins TRBV5-6 to TRBJ2-7; D tentatively fits TRBD1 or TRBD2 (5 bases each). Germline assignment: CDR1 SGHDT and CDR2 YYEEEE. The CDR3 sequence is 13 residues long. Trimming stripped 1 base from V and 9 bases from J, with 14 bases between. The CDR3 DNA reads TGTGCCAGCAGCTTGATCTGGGGCGCGGGGCAGTACGTC. Protein: CASSLIWGAGQYV.

About this clone: Other DNA sequences from this sample encode an identical CDR3 as well. The genes are TRBV15 and TRBJ2-3; no firm D call. Germline CDR1 reads LNHNV; CDR2 reads YYDKDF (reference sequence). V lost 0 bases, J lost 6 bases, and 7 bases lay in between. The CDR3 covers 13 residues. The CDR3 bases are TGTGCCACCAGCAGAGATCTGGGGGATACGCAGTATTTT. This gives the protein CATSRDLGDTQYF.

V usage is TRBV24-1 and J usage is TRBJ2-3; 8 positions match TRBD2. Trimming removed 4 bases from V and 1 base from J; junction bases left unmatched: 6. CDR1 is KGHDR, CDR2 SFDVKD, per germline. The CDR3 loop spans 16 amino acids. The CDR3 protein is CATSDLGGARTDTQYF. The CDR3 coding sequence is TGTGCCACCAGTGACCTCGGGGGGGCCCGCACAGATACGCAGTATTTT.

The chain links TRBV7-2 to TRBJ1-1; unclear D gene. Germline CDR1 is SGHTA and CDR2 is FQGNSA. V was pared by 3 bases and J by 4 bases, with 15 bases between. The CDR3 consists of 15 residues. Written as DNA, the CDR3 is TGTGCCAGCAGCTTCCTGGCAGGAAGCGGCACTGAAGCTTTCTTT. It specifies CASSFLAGSGTEAFF.